This is a list of T cell receptor beta chains from one sample in a study of T cell repertoires in cytomegalovirus infection. TCRdb used MiXCR to reprocess the reads, holding one entry per CDR3 protein. This sample has nearly 700,000 distinct CDR3 sequences; 33% occur once, and the top ten carry around a sixth. Their antigens remain unidentified. Here the sequenced sample was cultured PBMCs, taken from culture after CMV antigen stimulation. Receptor source: a human donor in good health (CMV status not recorded). Some clones in this sample may be carry-over from other donors' samples. Both conserved end residues are part of each CDR3. The D gene is left open where the match is weak. Only part of the rows carry a size: once, few, many, or a class if the clone is expanded.

CDR3 protein,CDR3 DNA,V gene,D gene,CDR3 length,clone size,J gene
CASSLQASFPTNEKLFF,TGTGCCAGCAGCCTCCAGGCTTCCTTCCCAACTAATGAAAAACTGTTTTTT,TRBV7-8,NA,17,few,TRBJ1-4
CASSSGQGNHQPQHF,TGTGCCAGCAGCTCGGGACAGGGGAACCATCAGCCCCAGCATTTT,TRBV7-2,TRBD1,15,many,TRBJ1-5
CASSRGGTVDTEAFF,TGTGCCAGCAGCCGAGGGGGGACAGTCGACACTGAAGCTTTCTTT,TRBV5-4,TRBD1,15,NA,TRBJ1-1
CASSLAVEPQHF,TGTGCCAGCAGCTTAGCGGTGGAGCCCCAGCATTTT,TRBV7-2,NA,12,many,TRBJ1-5
CATSSPQGTSTDTQYF,TGTGCCACCAGCTCACCTCAGGGGACTAGCACAGATACGCAGTATTTT,TRBV5-4,NA,16,NA,TRBJ2-3
CASSLRASSDTQYF,TGTGCCAGCAGTTTGAGGGCGTCATCAGATACGCAGTATTTT,TRBV6-2/TRBV6-3,NA,14,few,TRBJ2-3
CASSPSGSGEQFF,TGTGCCAGCAGTCCTAGCGGGAGCGGTGAGCAGTTCTTC,TRBV11-3,TRBD2,13,few,TRBJ2-1
CASRDSGRATDTQYF,TGTGCCAGTAGAGATAGCGGGAGGGCCACAGATACGCAGTATTTT,TRBV19,TRBD2,15,NA,TRBJ2-3
CASSPGLAEDYEQYF,TGCGCCAGCAGCCCGGGACTAGCGGAAGACTACGAGCAGTACTTC,TRBV4-3,TRBD2,15,NA,TRBJ2-7
CASRQSLRAGGLVYEQYF,TGTGCCAGCAGGCAAAGCCTCCGGGCAGGGGGCCTTGTCTACGAGCAGTACTTC,TRBV6-1,TRBD1,18,NA,TRBJ2-7
CASSYDWGEKLFF,TGTGCCAGCAGTTACGATTGGGGGGAAAAACTGTTTTTT,TRBV6-6,NA,13,NA,TRBJ1-4
CASSLEARARGWYF,TGTGCCAGCAGCTTAGAGGCCAGGGCCCGTGGATGGTACTTC,TRBV7-2,NA,14,many,TRBJ2-7
CASSYSAPSGRVLDTQYF,TGTGCCAGCAGTTACTCGGCCCCTAGCGGGAGGGTATTAGATACGCAGTATTTT,TRBV6-5,TRBD2,18,few,TRBJ2-3